This T cell receptor beta chain was found in a study of T-cell reconstitution after alpha-beta-depleted transplantation in children (dated by TCRdb to 2016 to 2017). Background for the entire study: Using TCR repertoire profiling, the study quantitatively followed how T-cell immune reconstitution unfolded in children after TCRalphabeta/CD19-depleted allogeneic hematopoietic cell transplantation. Overall results and qualifications from the work: About two months after transplant, the apparently early recovery of alphabetaT-cell counts reportedly depended on just several hundred clones that had expanded rapidly and came from non-depleted graft cells. In some patients, high TCRbeta diversity at day 60 was attributed to recipient T cells and intrathymic progenitors that had survived conditioning. Over subsequent months, a decline in hyperexpanded clone frequencies was noted, and after one year, T-cell counts and TCRbeta diversity were mostly ascribed to newly produced T cells.

The treatment or condition label here, explained by the study, means: allogeneic hematopoietic cell transplantation with graft depleted of TCRalphabeta T cells and CD19 B cells. The children who served as transplant recipients had been given grafts of TCRalphabeta/CD19-depleted allogeneic hematopoietic cells. Library generation was performed with PCR. TCRdb records Illumina HiSeq 2500 as the sequencer. To normalize quantification of the TCRbeta repertoire, the TCR libraries were built with molecular barcoding that relied on unique molecular identifiers. TCRdb reanalyzed the raw reads on its own, using fastp at Q25 for trimming and MiXCR for clone calling, and kept in-frame beta chains. Identical CDR3 proteins give one entry, which carries the most common genes and DNA. The sample data list 90,000 to 100,000 distinct CDR3 sequences, and around a quarter of these were observed just once. About a fifth of the sample goes to the ten largest clones.

The CDR3 numbers 16 residues from cysteine through phenylalanine. The kept DNA is CDR3 alone, 48 bases in frame from the first base. A remark on this clonotype: What antigen it recognizes has not been identified. Base qualities are not provided; no much larger clone lies one nucleotide away.

The receptor chain draws on TRBV21-1 and TRBJ2-3; the table assigns TRBD2, which was not confirmed against the DNA. TRBV21-1 is tagged as a pseudogene. The sequence came from a boy between 2 and 10 years old with acute lymphoblastic leukemia, due to receive a stem cell transplant. Sequenced here: PBMCs, sampled before TCRalphabeta/CD19-depleted stem cell transplant. The nucleotides read TGTGCCAGCAGCCCTTCCGAGGGGAGGAAGACAGATACGCAGTATTTT. This sequence encodes CASSPSEGRKTDTQYF.